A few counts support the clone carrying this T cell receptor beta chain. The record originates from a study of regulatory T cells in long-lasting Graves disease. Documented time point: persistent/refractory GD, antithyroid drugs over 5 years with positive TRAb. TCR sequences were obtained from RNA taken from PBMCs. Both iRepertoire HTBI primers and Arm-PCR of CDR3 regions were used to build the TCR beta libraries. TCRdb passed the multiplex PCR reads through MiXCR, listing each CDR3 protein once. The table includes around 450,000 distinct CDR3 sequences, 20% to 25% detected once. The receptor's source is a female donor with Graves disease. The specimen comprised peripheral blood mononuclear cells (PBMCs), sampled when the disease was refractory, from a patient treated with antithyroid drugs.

CDR3 in amino acids: CASSSPRGSTNEKLFF. The CDR3 nucleotides read TGTGCCAGCAGTTCCCCTCGTGGGTCAACTAATGAAAAACTGTTTTTT. The J gene is TRBJ1-4, the V gene TRBV12-3 or TRBV12-4; D is uncertain. V lost 4 bases, J lost 0 bases, and 12 bases lay in between. CDR3 length equals 16 residues.